What follows are 9 T cell receptor beta chains derived from one specimen sequenced in a study of cytomegalovirus exposure and HLA in healthy donors. Primers included in the PCR were 60 Vbeta and 13 Jbeta primers. Generated by immunoSEQ multiplex PCR, the TCRdb table keeps only in-frame clones and is missing some. The table has some 160,000 clones, approximately 80% seen once; the top ten hold under 2.5%. Input material: PBMCs. The receptors here all came from a man in his fifties or sixties in good health and CMV-seronegative.

This clone was seen a few times. The gene calls are TRBV18 and TRBJ1-4, with D maybe TRBD1 (5 bases). V lost 2 bases, J lost 8 bases, and 12 bases lay in between. Germline CDR1 reads KGHSH; CDR2 reads LQKENI. CDR3 length equals 14 residues. In nucleotides, the CDR3 is TGTGCCAGCTCACCAGGGGCAGGGTCGGAAAAACTGTTTTTT. This gives the protein CASSPGAGSEKLFF.

The chain joins TRBV30 to TRBJ2-3; TRBD2 agrees at 12 bases. V was pared by 0 bases and J by 0 bases, with 1 base of the junction left unmatched. The CDR3 is 16 amino acids. Looked up from germline, CDR1 is GTSNPN and CDR2 is SVGIG (reference sequence). The CDR3 protein is CAWSVGTSGSTDTQYF. CDR3 nucleotide sequence: TGTGCCTGGAGTGTCGGGACTAGCGGGAGCACAGATACGCAGTATTTT.

This chain joins TRBV15 and TRBJ2-7; a weak D match, TRBD1 (5 bases). The V end lost 0 bases, the J end lost 7 bases, and 13 bases lay between the germline ends. The germline V gene encodes CDR1 LNHNV and CDR2 YYDKDF (reference sequence). CDR3 length: 14 residues. The DNA of the CDR3 is TGTGCCACCAGCAGAGATGGGGCAACTCGAGAGCAGTACTTC. Its protein product is CATSRDGATREQYF.

The rearrangement links TRBV11-2 to TRBJ1-1; D possibly corresponds to TRBD1 (6 bases). This CDR3 has 15 residues. The V gene lost 4 bases and the J gene lost 2 bases, with 14 bases spanning the gap. Germline V gives CDR1 SGHAT, CDR2 FQNNGV. In DNA, the CDR3 is TGTGCCAGCAGCTCTGGGGGCAGGGGAAACACTGAAGCTTTCTTT. This gives the protein CASSSGGRGNTEAFF.

The DNA of the CDR3 is TGCGCCAGCAGCTACATCGGGGGAGGAACAGATACGCAGTATTTT. Translating it yields CASSYIGGGTDTQYF. The gene calls are TRBV5-1 and TRBJ2-3; possibly TRBD2 for D (6 bases). CDR1 and CDR2 from the germline V gene are SGHRS and YFSETQ. V lost 3 bases to trimming and J lost 3 bases, with 14 bases between them. The CDR3 runs 15 residues.

This clone was picked up a small number of times. The rearrangement joins TRBV5-6 to TRBJ1-2, with a possible D match to TRBD1 (5 bases). The V gene's germline CDR1 is SGHDT and CDR2 YYEEEE. Trimming pared 3 bases from V and 7 bases from J, leaving 16 bases between. The CDR3 is 14 amino acids. Here the CDR3 DNA reads TGTGCCAGCAGCTGGGTGACGGGGGACCGTGGCTACACCTTC. Translation: CASSWVTGDRGYTF.

V usage is TRBV30 and J usage is TRBJ1-5, with 7 positions matching TRBD1. V shed 1 base, J shed 4 bases, and the junction held 4 bases outside the gene matches. The germline V gene has CDR1 GTSNPN and CDR2 SVGIG (reference sequence). This CDR3 comprises 14 residues. The CDR3 region is CAWSAGQQNQPQHF. CDR3 in DNA: TGTGCCTGGAGTGCGGGACAGCAGAATCAGCCCCAGCATTTT.

This rearrangement joins TRBV4-2 to TRBJ2-3; TRBD2 might be the D (6 bases). Trimming cost V 0 bases and J 0 bases, with 13 bases left between them. The CDR3 has 17 residues. The germline V gene encodes CDR1 LGHNA and CDR2 YNFKEQ. CDR3 protein: CASSQDDNGGSTDTQYF. In DNA, the CDR3 is TGTGCCAGCAGCCAAGATGACAACGGGGGTAGCACAGATACGCAGTATTTT.

The V call is TRBV18, the J call TRBJ2-3, with 7 nucleotides matching TRBD2. Germline V lookup: CDR1 KGHSH, CDR2 LQKENI. The CDR3 length is 16 residues. J was trimmed by 2 bases and V by 2 bases; bases with no gene match: 7. CDR3 loop: CASSPFLADTTDTQYF. CDR3 in DNA: TGTGCCAGCTCACCATTCCTAGCGGACACCACAGATACGCAGTATTTT.